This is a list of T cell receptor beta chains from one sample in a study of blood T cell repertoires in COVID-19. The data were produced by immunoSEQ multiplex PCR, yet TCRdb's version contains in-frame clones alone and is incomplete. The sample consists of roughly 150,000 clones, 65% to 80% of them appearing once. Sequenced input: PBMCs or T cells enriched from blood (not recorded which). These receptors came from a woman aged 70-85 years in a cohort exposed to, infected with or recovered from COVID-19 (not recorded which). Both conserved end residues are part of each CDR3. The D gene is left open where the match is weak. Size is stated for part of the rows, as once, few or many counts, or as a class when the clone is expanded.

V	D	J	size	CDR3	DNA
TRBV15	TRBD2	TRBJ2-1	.	CATSELAGADEQFF	TGTGCCACCAGCGAGTTAGCGGGAGCCGATGAGCAGTTCTTC
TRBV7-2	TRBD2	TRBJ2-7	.	CASSFFISFTGTSLVEQYF	TGTGCCAGCAGCTTCTTTATCTCCTTTACCGGGACTAGCCTTGTCGAGCAGTACTTC
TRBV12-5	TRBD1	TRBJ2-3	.	CASGTGTGSTDTQYF	TGTGCTAGTGGCACCGGGACAGGGAGCACAGATACGCAGTATTTT
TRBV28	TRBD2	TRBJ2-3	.	CASSLTSGRVDTQYF	TGTGCCAGCAGTTTAACTAGCGGGAGGGTGGATACGCAGTATTTT
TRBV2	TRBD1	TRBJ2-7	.	CASKLPGTDYEQYF	TGTGCCAGCAAGTTGCCCGGGACAGATTACGAGCAGTACTTC
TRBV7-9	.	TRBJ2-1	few	CASSLVEGRVHAAFF	TGTGCCAGCAGCTTAGTGGAGGGCCGAGTTCATGCCGCGTTCTTC
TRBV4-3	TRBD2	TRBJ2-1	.	CASSQDPLAVGNEQFF	TGCGCCAGCAGCCAAGACCCCCTAGCGGTTGGGAATGAGCAGTTCTTC
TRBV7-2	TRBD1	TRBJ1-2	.	CASSWDRGHYGYTF	TGTGCCAGCAGCTGGGACAGGGGGCACTATGGCTACACCTTC
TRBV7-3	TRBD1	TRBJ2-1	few	CASSINPGQGGQFF	TGTGCCAGCAGCATAAATCCGGGACAGGGAGGGCAGTTCTTC
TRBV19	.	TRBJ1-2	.	CASSMRDDRYGYTF	TGTGCCAGTAGTATGCGGGACGACCGCTATGGCTACACCTTC
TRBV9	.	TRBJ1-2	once	CASSTISTANYGYTF	TGTGCCAGCAGCACGATATCGACAGCCAACTATGGCTACACCTTC
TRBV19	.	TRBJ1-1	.	CASSATGLMNTEAFF	TGTGCCAGTAGTGCCACGGGACTCATGAACACTGAAGCTTTCTTT
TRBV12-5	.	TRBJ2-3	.	CASGLGQVNSDTQYF	TGTGCTAGTGGTTTGGGACAGGTCAATTCAGATACGCAGTATTTT
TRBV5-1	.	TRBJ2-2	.	CASSLDLLGVGELFF	TGCGCCAGCAGCTTGGATTTGCTAGGCGTCGGGGAGCTGTTTTTT
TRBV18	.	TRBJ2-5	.	CASSPLAGQQYF	TGTGCCAGCTCACCGTTGGCAGGGCAACAGTACTTC
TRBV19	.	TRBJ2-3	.	CASSPSTDTQYF	TGTGCCAGTAGTCCATCCACAGATACGCAGTATTTT
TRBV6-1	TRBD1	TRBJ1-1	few	CASSELGRGPEAFF	TGTGCCAGCAGTGAACTTGGCAGGGGGCCTGAAGCTTTCTTT
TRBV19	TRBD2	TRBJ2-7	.	CASTHPGGGIDEQYF	TGTGCCAGTACCCACCCTGGGGGGGGGATCGACGAGCAGTACTTC
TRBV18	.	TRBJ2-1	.	CASSPPNNNEQFF	TGTGCCAGCTCACCACCTAACAACAATGAGCAGTTCTTC
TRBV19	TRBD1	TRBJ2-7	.	CASSPTGVDEQYF	TGTGCCAGTAGTCCGACAGGGGTCGACGAGCAGTACTTC
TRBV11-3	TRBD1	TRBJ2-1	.	CASSSGQGGYNEQFF	TGTGCCAGCAGCTCTGGACAGGGGGGGTACAATGAGCAGTTCTTC
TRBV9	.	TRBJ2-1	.	CASSADGTRTEQFF	TGTGCCAGCAGCGCCGACGGGACTCGTACTGAGCAGTTCTTC
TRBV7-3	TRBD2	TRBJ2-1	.	CASSSGLAAYNEQFF	TGTGCCAGCAGCTCCGGACTAGCGGCCTACAATGAGCAGTTCTTC
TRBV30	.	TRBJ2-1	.	CAWSHIYNEQFF	TGTGCCTGGAGCCACATCTACAATGAGCAGTTCTTC
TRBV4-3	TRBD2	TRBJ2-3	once	CASSPGLAYTDTQYF	TGCGCCAGCAGCCCGGGACTAGCTTACACAGATACGCAGTATTTT
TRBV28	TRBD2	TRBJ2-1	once	CASSPPWTSGSFF	TGTGCCAGCAGTCCACCCTGGACTAGCGGGAGTTTCTTC
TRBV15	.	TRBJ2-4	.	CATSRGAGAKNIQYF	TGTGCCACCAGCAGAGGTGCCGGGGCCAAAAACATTCAGTACTTC
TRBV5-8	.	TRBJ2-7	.	CASSFQSRQSLGYF	TGTGCCAGCAGCTTCCAATCCCGACAGTCCTTAGGGTACTTC
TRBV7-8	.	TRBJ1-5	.	CASTPSRSNQPQHF	TGTGCCAGCACCCCCAGCAGGTCGAATCAGCCCCAGCATTTT
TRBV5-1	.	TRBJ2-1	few	CASRSRELPNEQFF	TGCGCCAGCAGATCTCGGGAGTTACCCAATGAGCAGTTCTTC
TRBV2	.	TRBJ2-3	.	CASSYTDTQYF	TGTGCCAGCAGTTACACAGATACGCAGTATTTT
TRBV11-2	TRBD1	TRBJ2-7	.	CASSSQQGGAYEQYF	TGTGCCAGCAGCTCCCAACAGGGGGGCGCCTACGAGCAGTACTTC
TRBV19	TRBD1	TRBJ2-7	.	CASSQEGTGGSYEQYF	TGTGCCAGTAGTCAAGAGGGGACAGGGGGCTCCTACGAGCAGTACTTC
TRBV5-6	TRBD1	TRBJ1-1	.	CASSPRDRSWMNTEAFF	TGTGCCAGCAGCCCACGGGACAGGAGTTGGATGAACACTGAAGCTTTCTTT
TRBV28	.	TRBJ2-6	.	CASSLGGAGANVLTF	TGTGCCAGCAGTTTAGGGGGGGCCGGGGCCAACGTCCTGACTTTC
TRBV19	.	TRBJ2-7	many	CASSIGGTAYEQYF	TGTGCCAGTAGTATAGGCGGGACAGCCTACGAGCAGTACTTC
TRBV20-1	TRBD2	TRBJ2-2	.	CSASRLAGGELFF	TGCAGTGCTAGTAGGCTAGCGGGCGGGGAGCTGTTTTTT